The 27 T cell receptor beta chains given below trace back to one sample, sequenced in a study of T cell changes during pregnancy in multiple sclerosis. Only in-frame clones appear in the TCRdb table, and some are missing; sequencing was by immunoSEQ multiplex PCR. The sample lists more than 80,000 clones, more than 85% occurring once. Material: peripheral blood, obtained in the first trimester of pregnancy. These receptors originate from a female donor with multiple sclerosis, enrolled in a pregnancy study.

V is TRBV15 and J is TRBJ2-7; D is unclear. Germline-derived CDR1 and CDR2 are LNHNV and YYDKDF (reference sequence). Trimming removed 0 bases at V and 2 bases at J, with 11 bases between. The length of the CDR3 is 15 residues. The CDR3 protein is CATSRDSREPYEQYF. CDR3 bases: TGTGCCACCAGCAGAGATTCTAGAGAACCCTACGAGCAGTACTTC.

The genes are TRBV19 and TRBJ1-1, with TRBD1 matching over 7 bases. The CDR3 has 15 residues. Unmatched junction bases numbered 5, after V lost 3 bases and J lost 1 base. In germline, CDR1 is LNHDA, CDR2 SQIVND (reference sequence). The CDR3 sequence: CASSIGTAGNTEAFF. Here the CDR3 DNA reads TGTGCCAGTAGTATCGGGACAGCCGGGAACACTGAAGCTTTCTTT.

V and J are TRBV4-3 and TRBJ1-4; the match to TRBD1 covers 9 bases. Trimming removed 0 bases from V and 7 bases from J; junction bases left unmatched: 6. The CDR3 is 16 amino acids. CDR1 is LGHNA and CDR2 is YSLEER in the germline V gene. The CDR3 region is CASSQDYGTGSEKLFF. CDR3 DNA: TGCGCCAGCAGCCAAGATTACGGGACAGGGAGTGAAAAACTGTTTTTT.

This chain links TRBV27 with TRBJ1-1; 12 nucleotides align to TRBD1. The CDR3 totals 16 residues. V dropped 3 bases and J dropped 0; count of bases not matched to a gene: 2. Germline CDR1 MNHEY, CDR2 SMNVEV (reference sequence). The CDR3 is CASSLGQGAMNTEAFF. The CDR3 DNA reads TGTGCCAGCAGTTTGGGACAGGGGGCGATGAACACTGAAGCTTTCTTT.

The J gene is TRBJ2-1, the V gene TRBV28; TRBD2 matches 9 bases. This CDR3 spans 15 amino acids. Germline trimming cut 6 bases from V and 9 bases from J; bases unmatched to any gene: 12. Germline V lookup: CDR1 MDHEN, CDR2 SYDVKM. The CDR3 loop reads CASRRAAGGRVEQFF. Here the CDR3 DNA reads TGTGCCAGCAGACGGGCAGCGGGAGGACGAGTTGAGCAGTTCTTC.

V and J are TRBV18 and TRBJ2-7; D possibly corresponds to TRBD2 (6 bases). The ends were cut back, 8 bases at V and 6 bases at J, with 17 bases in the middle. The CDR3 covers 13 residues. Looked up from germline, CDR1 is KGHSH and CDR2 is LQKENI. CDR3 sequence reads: CASGAGHGGEQYF. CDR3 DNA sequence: TGTGCCAGCGGGGCGGGGCATGGGGGCGAGCAGTACTTC. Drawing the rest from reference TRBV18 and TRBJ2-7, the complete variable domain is NAGVMQNPRHLVRRRGQEARLRCSPMKGHSHVYWYRQLPEEGLKFMVYLQKENIIDESGMPKERFSAEFPKEGPSILRIQQVVRGDSAAYFCASGAGHGGEQYFGPGTRLTVT.

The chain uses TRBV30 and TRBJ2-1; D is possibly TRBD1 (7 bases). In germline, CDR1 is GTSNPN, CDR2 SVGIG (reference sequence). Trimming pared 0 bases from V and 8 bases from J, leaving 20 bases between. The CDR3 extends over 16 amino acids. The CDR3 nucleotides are TGTGCCTGGAGTGTCGGGCAGGGGGGTCTGAAGGATGAGCAGTTCTTC. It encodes CAWSVGQGGLKDEQFF.

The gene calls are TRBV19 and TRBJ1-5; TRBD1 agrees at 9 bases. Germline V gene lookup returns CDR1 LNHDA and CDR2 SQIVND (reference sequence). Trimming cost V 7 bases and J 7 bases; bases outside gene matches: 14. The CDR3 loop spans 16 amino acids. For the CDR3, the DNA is TGTGCCAGTAATGCGCCGGGACAGGGAGGGGGGCAGCCCCAGCATTTT. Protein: CASNAPGQGGGQPQHF.

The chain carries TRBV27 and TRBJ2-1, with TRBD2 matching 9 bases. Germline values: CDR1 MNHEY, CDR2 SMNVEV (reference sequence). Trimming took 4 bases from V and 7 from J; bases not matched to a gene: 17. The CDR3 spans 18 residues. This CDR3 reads CASSYRNIVAGGENEQFF. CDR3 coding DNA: TGTGCCAGCAGTTACCGTAATATAGTGGCGGGAGGGGAGAATGAGCAGTTCTTC.

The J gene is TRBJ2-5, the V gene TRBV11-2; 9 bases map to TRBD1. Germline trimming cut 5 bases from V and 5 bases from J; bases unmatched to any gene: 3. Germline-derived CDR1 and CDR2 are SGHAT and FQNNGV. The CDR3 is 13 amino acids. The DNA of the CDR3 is TGTGCCAGCAGCCTCGGGACAGGGGAGACCCAGTACTTC. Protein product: CASSLGTGETQYF.

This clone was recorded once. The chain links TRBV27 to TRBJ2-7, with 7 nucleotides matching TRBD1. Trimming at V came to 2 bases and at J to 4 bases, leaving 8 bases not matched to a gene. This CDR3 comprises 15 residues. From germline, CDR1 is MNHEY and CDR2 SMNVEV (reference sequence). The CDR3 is CASSLTPGQIYEQYF. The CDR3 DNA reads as TGTGCCAGCAGTTTAACCCCGGGACAGATATACGAGCAGTACTTC.

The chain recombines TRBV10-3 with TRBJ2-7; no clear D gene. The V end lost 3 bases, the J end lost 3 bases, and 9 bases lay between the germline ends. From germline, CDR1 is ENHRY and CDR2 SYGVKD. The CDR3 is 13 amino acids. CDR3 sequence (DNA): TGTGCCATCAGTGACCGCGGTGGCTACGAGCAGTACTTC. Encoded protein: CAISDRGGYEQYF.

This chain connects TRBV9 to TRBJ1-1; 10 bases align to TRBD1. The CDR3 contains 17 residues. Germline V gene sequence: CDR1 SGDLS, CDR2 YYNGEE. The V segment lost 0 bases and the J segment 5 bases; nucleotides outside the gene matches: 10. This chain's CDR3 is CASSVEGTGVVRTEAFF. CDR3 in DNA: TGTGCCAGCAGCGTAGAAGGGACAGGGGTTGTGCGGACTGAAGCTTTCTTT.

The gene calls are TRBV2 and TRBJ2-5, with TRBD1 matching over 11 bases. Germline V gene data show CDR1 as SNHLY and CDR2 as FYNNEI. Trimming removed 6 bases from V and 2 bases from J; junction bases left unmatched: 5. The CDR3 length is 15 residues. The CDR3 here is CASRRDRGWQETQYF. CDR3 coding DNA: TGTGCCAGCAGACGGGACAGGGGGTGGCAAGAGACCCAGTACTTC.

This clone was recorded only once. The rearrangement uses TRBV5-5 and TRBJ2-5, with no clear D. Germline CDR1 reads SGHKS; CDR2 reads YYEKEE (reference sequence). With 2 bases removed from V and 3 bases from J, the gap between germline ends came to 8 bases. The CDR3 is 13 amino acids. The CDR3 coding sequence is TGTGCCAGCAGCTTCCTGGCCGAAGAGACCCAGTACTTC. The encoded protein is CASSFLAEETQYF.

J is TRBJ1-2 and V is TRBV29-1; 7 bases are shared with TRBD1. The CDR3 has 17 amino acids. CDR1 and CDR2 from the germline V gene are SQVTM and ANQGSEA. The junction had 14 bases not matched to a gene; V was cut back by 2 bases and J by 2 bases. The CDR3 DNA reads TGCAGCGTTGAACCTTACGACACAGGGGTGGCGAACTATGGCTACACCTTC. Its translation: CSVEPYDTGVANYGYTF. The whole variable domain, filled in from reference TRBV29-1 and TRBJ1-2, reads SAVISQKPSRDICQRGTSLTIQCQVDSQVTMMFWYRQQPGQSLTLIATANQGSEATYESGFVIDKFPISRPNLTFSTLTVSNMSPEDSSIYLCSVEPYDTGVANYGYTFGSGTRLTVV.

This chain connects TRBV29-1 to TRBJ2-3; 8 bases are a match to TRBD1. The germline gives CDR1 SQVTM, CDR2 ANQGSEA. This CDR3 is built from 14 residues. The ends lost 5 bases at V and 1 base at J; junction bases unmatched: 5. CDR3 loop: CSVKQGVGTDTQYF. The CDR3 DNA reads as TGCAGCGTTAAACAGGGGGTAGGCACAGATACGCAGTATTTT.

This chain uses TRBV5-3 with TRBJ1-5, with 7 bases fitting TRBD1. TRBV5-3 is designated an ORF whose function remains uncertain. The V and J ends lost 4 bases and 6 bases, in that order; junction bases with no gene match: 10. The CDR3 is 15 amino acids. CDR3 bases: TGTGCCAGAAGCCCACCGGACAGGACAATTCAGCCCCAGCATTTT. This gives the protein CARSPPDRTIQPQHF.

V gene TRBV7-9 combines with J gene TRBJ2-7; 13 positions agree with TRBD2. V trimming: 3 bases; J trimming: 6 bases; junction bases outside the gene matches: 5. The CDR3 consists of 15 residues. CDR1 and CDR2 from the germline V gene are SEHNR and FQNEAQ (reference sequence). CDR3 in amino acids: CASSFFGTSGTEQYF. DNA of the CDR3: TGTGCCAGCAGCTTTTTCGGGACTAGCGGGACCGAGCAGTACTTC.

The CDR3 reads CASSMGGQGVQFF. The CDR3 DNA sequence: TGTGCCAGTAGTATGGGGGGACAGGGTGTGCAGTTCTTC. The rearrangement links TRBV19 to TRBJ2-1, with 9 bases identical to TRBD1. CDR1 and CDR2 from the germline V gene are LNHDA and SQIVND (reference sequence). Trimming cost V 3 bases and J 12 bases; bases outside gene matches: 6. The CDR3 contains 13 residues.

CDR3 coding DNA: TGCGCCAGCAGCCCCAGGACAGGGGGCTACGAGCAGTACTTC. It encodes CASSPRTGGYEQYF. The chain couples TRBV4-3 to TRBJ2-7; 10 bases fit TRBD1. The CDR3 is made up of 14 amino acids. Germline assignment: CDR1 LGHNA and CDR2 YSLEER. V was pared by 4 bases and J by 3 bases, with 3 bases of the junction left unmatched.

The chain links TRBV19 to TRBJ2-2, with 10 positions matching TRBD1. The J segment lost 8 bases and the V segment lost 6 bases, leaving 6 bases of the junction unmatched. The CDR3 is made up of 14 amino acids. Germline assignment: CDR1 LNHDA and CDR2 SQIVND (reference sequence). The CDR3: CASSRDRGRGELFF. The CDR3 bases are TGTGCCAGTAGCCGGGACAGGGGACGGGGGGAGCTGTTTTTT.

CDR3 nucleotides: TGCGCCAGCAGTTTCCGGCAGGCGGGGACTGAAGCTTTCTTT. Protein sequence: CASSFRQAGTEAFF. The chain carries TRBV4-1 and TRBJ1-1; D call uncertain. Germline V gene sequence: CDR1 MGHRA, CDR2 YSYEKL. V was trimmed by 6 bases and J by 5 bases, leaving 16 bases between them. This CDR3 is 14 amino acids long.

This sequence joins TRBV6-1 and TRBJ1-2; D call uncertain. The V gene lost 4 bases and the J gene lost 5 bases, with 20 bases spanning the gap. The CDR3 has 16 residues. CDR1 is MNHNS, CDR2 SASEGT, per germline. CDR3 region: CASSAPLEGLRYGYTF. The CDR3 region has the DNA TGTGCCAGCAGTGCCCCTTTGGAGGGCCTACGGTATGGCTACACCTTC.

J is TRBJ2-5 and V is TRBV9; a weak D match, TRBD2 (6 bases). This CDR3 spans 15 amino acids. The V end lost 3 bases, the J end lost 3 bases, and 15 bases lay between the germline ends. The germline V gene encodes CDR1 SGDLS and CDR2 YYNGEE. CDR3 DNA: TGTGCCAGCAGCGGAGGACGGAGGGTAGAAGAGACCCAGTACTTC. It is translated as CASSGGRRVEETQYF.

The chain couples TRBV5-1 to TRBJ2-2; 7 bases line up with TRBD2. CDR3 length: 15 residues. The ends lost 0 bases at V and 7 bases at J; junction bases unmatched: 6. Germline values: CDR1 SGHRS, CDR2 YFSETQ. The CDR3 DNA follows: TGCGCCAGCAGCTTGGGTGGACTAGTCAGCGGGGAGCTGTTTTTT. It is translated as CASSLGGLVSGELFF.

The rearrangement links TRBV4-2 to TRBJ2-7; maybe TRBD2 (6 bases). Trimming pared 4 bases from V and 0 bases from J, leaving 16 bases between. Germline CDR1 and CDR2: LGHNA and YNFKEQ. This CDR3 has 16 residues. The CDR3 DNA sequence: TGTGCCAGCAGCCGCGAAAGCGGGTCGAGCTCCTACGAGCAGTACTTC. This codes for CASSRESGSSSYEQYF.